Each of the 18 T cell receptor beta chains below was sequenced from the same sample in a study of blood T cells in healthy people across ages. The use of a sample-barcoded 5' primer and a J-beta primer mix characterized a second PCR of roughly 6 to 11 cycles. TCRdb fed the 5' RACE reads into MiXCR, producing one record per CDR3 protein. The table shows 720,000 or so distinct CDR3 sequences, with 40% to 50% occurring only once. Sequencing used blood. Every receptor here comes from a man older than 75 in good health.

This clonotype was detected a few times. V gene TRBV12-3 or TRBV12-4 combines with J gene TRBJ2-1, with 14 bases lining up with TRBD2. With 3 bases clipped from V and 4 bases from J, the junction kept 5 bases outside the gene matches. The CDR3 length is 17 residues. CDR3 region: CASSFPRLAGGYNEQFF. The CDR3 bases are TGTGCCAGCAGTTTCCCTCGACTAGCGGGAGGGTACAATGAGCAGTTCTTC.

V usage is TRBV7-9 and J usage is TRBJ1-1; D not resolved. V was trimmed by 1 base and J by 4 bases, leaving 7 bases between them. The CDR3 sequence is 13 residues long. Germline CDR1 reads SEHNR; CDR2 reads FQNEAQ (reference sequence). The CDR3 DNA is TGTGCCAGCAGCTTAGGTAGTAGCACTGAAGCTTTCTTT. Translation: CASSLGSSTEAFF.

The CDR3 bases are TGTGCCAGCAGTTATGACGAGCAGTACTTC. Its translation: CASSYDEQYF. J is TRBJ2-5 and V is TRBV28; no clear D. The J call may be mistaken, given a closer DNA end match to TRBJ2-7. CDR3 size: 10 residues. Germline assignment: CDR1 MDHEN and CDR2 SYDVKM.

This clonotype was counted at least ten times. CDR3 protein: CASSLALASGSSDTQYF. The CDR3 DNA sequence: TGTGCCAGCAGCTTGGCCCTCGCTAGCGGGTCTTCAGATACGCAGTATTTT. This rearrangement joins TRBV5-5 to TRBJ2-3, with 8 bases identical to TRBD2. Trimming at V came to 0 bases and at J to 4 bases, leaving 10 bases not matched to a gene. Germline assignment: CDR1 SGHKS and CDR2 YYEKEE (reference sequence). The CDR3 totals 17 residues.

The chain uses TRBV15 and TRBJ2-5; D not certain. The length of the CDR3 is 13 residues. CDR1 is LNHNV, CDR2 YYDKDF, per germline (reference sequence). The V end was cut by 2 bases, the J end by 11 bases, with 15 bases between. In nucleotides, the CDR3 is TGTGCCACCAGCAGACGAGGTTACGATGAGCAGTACTTC. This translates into CATSRRGYDEQYF.

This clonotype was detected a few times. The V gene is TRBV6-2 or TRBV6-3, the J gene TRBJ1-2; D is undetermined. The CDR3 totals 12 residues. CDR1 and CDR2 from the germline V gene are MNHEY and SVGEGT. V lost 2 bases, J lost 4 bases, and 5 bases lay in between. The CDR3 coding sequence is TGTGCCAGCAGTTACCCCTCCTATGGCTACACCTTC. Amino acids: CASSYPSYGYTF.

In DNA, the CDR3 is TGCGCCAGCAGCTTGGGATCCTCCCCAGGGGCCAACGTCCTGACTTTC. It encodes CASSLGSSPGANVLTF. This chain joins TRBV5-1 and TRBJ2-6; the D is unclear. CDR1 is SGHRS and CDR2 is YFSETQ in the germline V gene. The V end lost 0 bases, the J end lost 4 bases, and 11 bases lay between the germline ends. The CDR3 has 16 residues. Filled out from reference TRBV5-1 and TRBJ2-6, the complete variable domain reads KAGVTQTPRYLIKTRGQQVTLSCSPISGHRSVSWYQQTPGQGLQFLFEYFSETQRNKGNFPGRFSGRQFSNSRSEMNVSTLELGDSALYLCASSLGSSPGANVLTFGAGSRLTVL.

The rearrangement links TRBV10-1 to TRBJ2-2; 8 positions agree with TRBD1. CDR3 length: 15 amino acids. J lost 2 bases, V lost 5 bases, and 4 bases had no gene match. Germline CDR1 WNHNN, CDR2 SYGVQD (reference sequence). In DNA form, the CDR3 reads TGCGCCAGCAGTCGCGACAGGGGCAACACCGGGGAGCTGTTTTTT. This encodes CASSRDRGNTGELFF.

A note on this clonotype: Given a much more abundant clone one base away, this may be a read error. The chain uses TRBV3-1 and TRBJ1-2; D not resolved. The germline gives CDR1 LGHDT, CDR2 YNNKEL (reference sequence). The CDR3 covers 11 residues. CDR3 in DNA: TGTGCCAGCAGATCCTCACTTGGCCACACCTTC. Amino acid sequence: CASRSSLGHTF.

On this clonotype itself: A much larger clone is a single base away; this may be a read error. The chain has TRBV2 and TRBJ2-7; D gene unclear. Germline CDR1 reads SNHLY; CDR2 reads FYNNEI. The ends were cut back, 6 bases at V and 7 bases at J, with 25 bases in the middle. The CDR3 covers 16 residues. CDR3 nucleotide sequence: TGTGCCAGCAGCCGAACCCTTAGAAGGTCCGGCAATGAGCAGTACTTC. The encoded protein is CASSRTLRRSGNEQYF.

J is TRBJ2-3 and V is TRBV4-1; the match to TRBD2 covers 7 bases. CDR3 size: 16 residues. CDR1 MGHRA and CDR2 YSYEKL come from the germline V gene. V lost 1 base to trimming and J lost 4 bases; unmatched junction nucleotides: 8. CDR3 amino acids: CASSQGEGWMADTQYF. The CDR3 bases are TGCGCCAGCAGCCAAGGGGAGGGATGGATGGCAGATACGCAGTATTTT.

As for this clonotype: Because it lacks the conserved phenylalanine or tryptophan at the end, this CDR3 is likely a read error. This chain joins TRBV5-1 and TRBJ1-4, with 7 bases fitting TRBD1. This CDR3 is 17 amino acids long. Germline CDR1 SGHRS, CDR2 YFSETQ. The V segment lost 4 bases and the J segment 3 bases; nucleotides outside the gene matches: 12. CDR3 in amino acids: CASSRSLGQVSNEKLFS. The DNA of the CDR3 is TGCGCCAGCAGCCGCTCCCTCGGACAGGTGTCTAATGAAAAACTGTTTTCT.

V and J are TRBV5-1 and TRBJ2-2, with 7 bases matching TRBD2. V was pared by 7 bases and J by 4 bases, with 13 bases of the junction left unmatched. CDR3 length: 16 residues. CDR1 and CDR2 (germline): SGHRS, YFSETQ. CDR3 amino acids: CASQLGLEESTGELFF. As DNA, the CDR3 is TGCGCCAGCCAACTTGGACTAGAAGAGTCCACCGGGGAGCTGTTTTTT. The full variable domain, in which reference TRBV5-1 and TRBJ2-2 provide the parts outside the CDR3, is KAGVTQTPRYLIKTRGQQVTLSCSPISGHRSVSWYQQTPGQGLQFLFEYFSETQRNKGNFPGRFSGRQFSNSRSEMNVSTLELGDSALYLCASQLGLEESTGELFFGEGSRLTVL.

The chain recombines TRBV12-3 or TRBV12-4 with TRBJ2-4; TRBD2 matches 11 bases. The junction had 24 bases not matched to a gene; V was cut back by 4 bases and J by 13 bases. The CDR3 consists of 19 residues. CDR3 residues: CASSSVRGTSSGRDYKQYF. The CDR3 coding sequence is TGTGCCAGCAGTTCAGTTCGGGGGACTAGTAGCGGGAGGGACTACAAGCAGTACTTC.

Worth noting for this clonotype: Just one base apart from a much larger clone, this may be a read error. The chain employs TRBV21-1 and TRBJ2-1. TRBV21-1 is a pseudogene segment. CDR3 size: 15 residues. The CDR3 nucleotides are TGTGCCAGCAGCAAAGACAGGAGCTCCTACAATGAGCAGTTCTTC. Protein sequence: CASSKDRSSYNEQFF.

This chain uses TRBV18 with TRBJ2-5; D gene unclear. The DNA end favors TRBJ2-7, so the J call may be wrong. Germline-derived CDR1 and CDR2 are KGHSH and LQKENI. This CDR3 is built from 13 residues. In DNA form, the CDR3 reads TGTGCCAGCTCACCGGTCCAGGCCAGCGAGCAGTACTTC. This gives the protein CASSPVQASEQYF.

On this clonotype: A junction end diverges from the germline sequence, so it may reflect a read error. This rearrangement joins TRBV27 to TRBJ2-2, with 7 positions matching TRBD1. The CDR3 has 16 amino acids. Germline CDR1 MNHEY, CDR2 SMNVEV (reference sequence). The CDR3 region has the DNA TGTGCCAGCAGCTGGCAGGGACAGACGAACACCGAGGAGCTGTTTTTT. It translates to CASSWQGQTNTEELFF.

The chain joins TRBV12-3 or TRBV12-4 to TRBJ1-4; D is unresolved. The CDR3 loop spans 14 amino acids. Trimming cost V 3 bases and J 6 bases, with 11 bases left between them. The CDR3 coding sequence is TGTGCCAGCAGTTTTGGGATCTTTGATGAAAAACTGTTTTTT. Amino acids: CASSFGIFDEKLFF.